The T cell receptor beta chain under discussion was sequenced for a study of cytomegalovirus exposure and HLA in healthy donors. CDR1 is SQVTM, CDR2 ANQGSEA, per germline. V was pared by 4 bases and J by 4 bases, with 6 bases of the junction left unmatched. The CDR3 contains 13 residues. This clone was observed a few times. With 60 Vbeta and 13 Jbeta primers, the PCR was carried out. The assay was immunoSEQ multiplex PCR, and TCRdb's table has in-frame clones only and misses some. The top ten clones hold around 1.7% of a sample with some 110,000 clones, around 75% of them seen once. This chain joins TRBV29-1 and TRBJ1-1; 7 bases are shared with TRBD1. The TCR comes from a woman in her late teens or twenties in good health and CMV-seronegative. Sequencing used PBMCs. The CDR3 is CSVGEGATTEAFF. CDR3 bases: TGCAGCGTTGGAGAGGGGGCGACCACTGAAGCTTTCTTT.